This TCR beta chain was profiled in a study of neurological immune-mediated disorders. Findings of the study overall: The most TCR clonal expansion was seen in HTLV-1-associated myelopathy, and the least was seen in multiple sclerosis, which fell below healthy controls.

Time point defined: technical triplicate 1. For the unsorted libraries, 2 million PBMCs stored at -80 C served as input. The V segment lost 2 bases and the J segment 7 bases; nucleotides outside the gene matches: 5. This CDR3 is built from 15 residues. In germline, CDR1 is LGHDT, CDR2 YNNKEL (reference sequence). Turning to this clonotype: Its antigen remains unknown.

TCRdb used MiXCR to reprocess the 5' RACE reads, holding one entry per CDR3 protein. Of roughly 41,000 distinct CDR3 sequences in the sample, approximately 10% were seen once. The rearrangement uses TRBV3-1 and TRBJ2-1, with 10 nucleotides matching TRBD2. This TCR came from a man aged 60 to 75 with HTLV-1-associated myelopathy (HAM/TSP). The sample was PBMCs. CDR3 in amino acids: CASSQPGLALNEQFF. Here the CDR3 DNA reads TGTGCCAGCAGCCAACCGGGACTAGCGCTTAATGAGCAGTTCTTC.